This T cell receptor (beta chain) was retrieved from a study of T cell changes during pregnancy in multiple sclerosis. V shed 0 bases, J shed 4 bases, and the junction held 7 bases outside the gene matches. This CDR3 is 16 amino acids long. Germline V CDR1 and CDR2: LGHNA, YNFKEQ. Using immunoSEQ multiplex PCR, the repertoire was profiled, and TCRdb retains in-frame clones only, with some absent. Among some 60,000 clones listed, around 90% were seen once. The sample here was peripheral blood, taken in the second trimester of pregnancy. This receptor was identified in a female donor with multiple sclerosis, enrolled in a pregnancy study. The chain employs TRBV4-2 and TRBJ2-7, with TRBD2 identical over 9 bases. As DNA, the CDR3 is TGTGCCAGCAGCCAAGATGGTTTCCTAGCGGGGTACGAGCAGTACTTC. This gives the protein CASSQDGFLAGYEQYF.